This is a list of T cell receptor beta chains from one sample in a study of cytomegalovirus exposure and HLA in healthy donors. Data came from immunoSEQ multiplex PCR; TCRdb stores just in-frame clones and leaves some out. The sample holds hundreds of thousands of clones; around 78% are singletons and the top ten take around 5.4%. Sequences were obtained from PBMCs. All receptors come from a woman between 18 and 29 years old in good health and CMV-seronegative. Both conserved end residues are part of each CDR3. A D gene is named only where the DNA matches it firmly. Not all rows give a size; the values are once, few, many and, for expanded clones, a class.

j_gene,abundance,v_gene,d_gene,CDR3nt,CDR3aa
TRBJ2-5,NA,TRBV30,NA,TGTGCCTGGAGTCTCCTCCAAGAGACCCAGTACTTC,CAWSLLQETQYF
TRBJ2-1,NA,TRBV27,NA,TGTGCCAGCAGATTCTCGGGGCGGGACGAATCCTACAATGAGCAGTTCTTC,CASRFSGRDESYNEQFF
TRBJ2-1,NA,TRBV30,TRBD2,TGTGCCTGGAGTCCCGCGGGGGGCGGTCACAATGAGCAGTTCTTC,CAWSPAGGGHNEQFF
TRBJ1-5,NA,TRBV29-1,NA,TGCAGCGCCTCCGTCAATAGCAATCAGCCCCAGCATTTT,CSASVNSNQPQHF
TRBJ2-7,NA,TRBV10-3,NA,TGTGCCATCAGTGAGGAGGCGGACTATCAGCAGTACTTC,CAISEEADYQQYF
TRBJ2-2,NA,TRBV27,NA,TGTGCCAGCAGTTTAAACGGGGCGGCGAACACCGGGGAGCTGTTTTTT,CASSLNGAANTGELFF
TRBJ2-2,NA,TRBV28,NA,TGTGCCAGCAGTTACAGACCCACCGGGGAGCTGTTTTTT,CASSYRPTGELFF
TRBJ2-7,NA,TRBV5-1,TRBD1,TGCGCCAGCAGGCGTACAGGGGACGAGCAGTACTTC,CASRRTGDEQYF
TRBJ2-7,NA,TRBV29-1,NA,TGCAGCGTTGAAGGGAGTCGGACCTACGAGCAGTACTTC,CSVEGSRTYEQYF
TRBJ1-1,NA,TRBV18,TRBD1,TGTGCCAGCTCACCGAGGGCTGCGACAGGGAGGAACACTGAAGCTTTCTTT,CASSPRAATGRNTEAFF
TRBJ2-5,once,TRBV2,NA,TGTGCCAGCAGCCTCCAGGGAATTCAAGAGACCCAGTACTTC,CASSLQGIQETQYF
TRBJ2-3,NA,TRBV6-1,TRBD2,TGTGCCAGCAGTGCGACTAGCGGGAGCCGCACAGATACGCAGTATTTT,CASSATSGSRTDTQYF
TRBJ1-2,NA,TRBV19,TRBD1,TGTGCCAGTAGTCCCAGGGACAGGGGTTCGAACTATGGCTACACCTTC,CASSPRDRGSNYGYTF
TRBJ2-7,many,TRBV11-2,NA,TGTGCCAGCAGCTTAGGGGACACCCAACTCTACGAGCAGTACTTC,CASSLGDTQLYEQYF
TRBJ1-4,few,TRBV9,TRBD1,TGTGCCAGCAGTTCAGGACAGGGTTATGAAAAACTGTTTTTT,CASSSGQGYEKLFF
TRBJ2-1,NA,TRBV15,NA,TGTGCCACCAGCAGAGATAAATTGGCTATAGGGTTGGGTGAGCAGTTCTTC,CATSRDKLAIGLGEQFF
TRBJ2-5,NA,TRBV20-1,NA,TGCAGTGCTGGACTCCGGGAGACCCAGTACTTC,CSAGLRETQYF
TRBJ2-3,NA,TRBV18,NA,TGTGCCAGCTCACCTTTGGCAGCGAGCACAGATACGCAGTATTTT,CASSPLAASTDTQYF
TRBJ2-1,NA,TRBV9,TRBD2,TGTGCCAGCAGCGGGGGACTAGCGGTGGGGAATGAGCAGTTCTTC,CASSGGLAVGNEQFF
TRBJ1-1,NA,TRBV7-9,TRBD1,TGTGCCAGCAGCTTCCCCGGGACAGGCACTGAAGCTTTCTTT,CASSFPGTGTEAFF
TRBJ2-7,NA,TRBV10-1,NA,TGCGCCAGCAGTGAGCAGTTTGCCGGAGAGCAGTACTTC,CASSEQFAGEQYF
TRBJ2-7,once,TRBV7-6,NA,TGTGCCAGCAGCTTAGGCCAGTTGACCTACGAGCAGTACTTC,CASSLGQLTYEQYF
TRBJ1-6,NA,TRBV7-9,TRBD1,TGTGCCAGCAGCCCCATAGACAGGGACAATTCACCCCTCCACTTT,CASSPIDRDNSPLHF
TRBJ1-1,NA,TRBV7-6,NA,TGTGCCAGCAGCTCAAGCCAGGGTGAGGACACTGAAGCTTTCTTT,CASSSSQGEDTEAFF
TRBJ1-2,NA,TRBV18,NA,TGTGCCAGCTCACCAACGGGAACTAACTATGGCTACACCTTC,CASSPTGTNYGYTF
TRBJ1-2,once,TRBV6-6,NA,TGTGCCAGCAGCCCCGCTAACTATGGCTACACCTTC,CASSPANYGYTF
TRBJ2-3,NA,TRBV27,NA,TGTGCCAGCAGTACAACGATAGGAGCAGATACGCAGTATTTT,CASSTTIGADTQYF
TRBJ1-1,NA,TRBV25-1,TRBD1,TGTGCCAGCAGTGCCAGGGACAGGGACGAAGCTTTCTTT,CASSARDRDEAFF
TRBJ2-1,NA,TRBV7-9,NA,TGTGCCAGCAGCATAAAGTATGAGCAGTTCTTC,CASSIKYEQFF
TRBJ2-3,NA,TRBV2,TRBD2,TGTGCCAGCAGTCGAGAAGCGGGGGGATACACAGATACGCAGTATTTT,CASSREAGGYTDTQYF
TRBJ2-7,NA,TRBV28,NA,TGTGCCAGCAGTTTAAGGGTCTCCTACGAGCAGTACTTC,CASSLRVSYEQYF
TRBJ2-2,NA,TRBV28,TRBD1,TGTGCCAGCAGTCCCCGGGACAGGGTGAACACCGGGGAGCTGTTTTTT,CASSPRDRVNTGELFF
TRBJ1-2,once,TRBV4-1,NA,TGCGCCAGCAGCCAAGTAGGCAGGGATGCTTACTACACCTTC,CASSQVGRDAYYTF
TRBJ1-1,NA,TRBV12-5,NA,TGTGCTAGTGGTTTGGTAAGAGATGGGGTGACCGACCTGAACACTGAAGCTTTCTTT,CASGLVRDGVTDLNTEAFF
TRBJ2-7,NA,TRBV12-5,NA,TGTGCTAGTGGTTTGGAAAATCGGTACGAGCAGTACTTC,CASGLENRYEQYF
TRBJ1-2,few,TRBV6-1,TRBD1,TGTGCCAGCACCGGGACAGTCTATGGCTACACCTTC,CASTGTVYGYTF
TRBJ2-7,NA,TRBV13,NA,TGTGCCAGCAGCTTAAACTCATTAGCCTACGAGCAGTACTTC,CASSLNSLAYEQYF
TRBJ1-4,few,TRBV30,NA,TGTGCCTGGGGACGGCTTGAAAAACTGTTTTTT,CAWGRLEKLFF
TRBJ1-1,once,TRBV11-2,NA,TGTGCCAGCAGCTTAGTGGCACGAGCTGAAGCTTTCTTT,CASSLVARAEAFF
TRBJ2-7,NA,TRBV28,NA,TGTGCCAGCAGTCAGTCCGGGACCCCCTACGAGCAGTACTTC,CASSQSGTPYEQYF
TRBJ1-2,NA,TRBV4-2,NA,TGTGCCAGCAGCCGGGGGGGTCCGATGGGCTATGGCTACACCTTC,CASSRGGPMGYGYTF
TRBJ2-5,NA,TRBV4-2,NA,TGTGCCAGCAGCCTTGCCGGGACCGAGGGGGAGACCCAGTACTTC,CASSLAGTEGETQYF
TRBJ1-1,NA,TRBV30,TRBD1,TGTGCCTGGGACAGGGGGCAGCGACTTACTGAAGCTTTCTTT,CAWDRGQRLTEAFF
TRBJ2-1,once,TRBV28,TRBD2,TGTGCCAGCAGTTTATTCAGCGGGAGGGTAAATGAGCAGTTCTTC,CASSLFSGRVNEQFF
TRBJ2-1,NA,TRBV7-9,TRBD2,TGTGCCAGCAGCTTGGCTGGACTAGCGGGCAATGAGCAGTTCTTC,CASSLAGLAGNEQFF
TRBJ2-5,NA,TRBV28,NA,TGTGCCAGCAGTCCCGGTGGAGTACAAGAGACCCAGTACTTC,CASSPGGVQETQYF
TRBJ2-5,NA,TRBV7-9,NA,TGTGCCAGCAGCTTAGCTGGAGGGGAAGCCCAGTACTTC,CASSLAGGEAQYF
TRBJ2-3,NA,TRBV5-6,NA,TGTGCCAGCAGCTTGGCCCGGACCCGAGGTACGCAGTATTTT,CASSLARTRGTQYF
TRBJ2-7,NA,TRBV6-5,NA,TGTGCCAGCAGTTACTCAACAGGCTCTACCTACGAGCAGTACTTC,CASSYSTGSTYEQYF
TRBJ1-1,NA,TRBV30,NA,TGTGCCTGGAGTGTCGGGTTGAACACTGAAGCTTTCTTT,CAWSVGLNTEAFF
TRBJ2-1,NA,TRBV7-9,NA,TGTGCCAGCAGCCTGACCGGGACGCTCTCCTACAATGAGCAGTTCTTC,CASSLTGTLSYNEQFF
TRBJ1-1,once,TRBV25-1,NA,TGTGCCAGCAGTGCGACAGATAACACTGAAGCTTTCTTT,CASSATDNTEAFF
TRBJ1-6,NA,TRBV4-2,NA,TGTGCCAGCAGCCAATCCCCGAGGAGGGATCAACCCTCACCCCTCCACTTT,CASSQSPRRDQPSPLHF